The 9 T cell receptor beta chains given below trace back to one sample, sequenced in a study of shared clonotypes between healthy human individuals. Only in-frame clones appear in the TCRdb table, and some are missing; sequencing was by immunoSEQ multiplex PCR. The sample has roughly 1 million clones; around 74% are singletons. Sequencing input: memory CD4+ T cells sorted from blood. Subset described: CD45RA-negative fraction. These receptors came from a man aged 18 to 29 in good health.

V and J are TRBV5-1 and TRBJ1-5; 9 nucleotides agree with TRBD1. V lost 4 bases and J lost 7; bases outside the gene matches: 9. Per the germline V gene, CDR1 is SGHRS and CDR2 is YFSETQ. The length of the CDR3 is 15 residues. The CDR3 DNA follows: TGCGCCAGCAGCCCCTGGACAGGGGTAGACCAGCCCCAGCATTTT. This gives the protein CASSPWTGVDQPQHF. The whole variable domain, filled in from reference TRBV5-1 and TRBJ1-5, reads KAGVTQTPRYLIKTRGQQVTLSCSPISGHRSVSWYQQTPGQGLQFLFEYFSETQRNKGNFPGRFSGRQFSNSRSEMNVSTLELGDSALYLCASSPWTGVDQPQHFGDGTRLSIL.

The V call is TRBV7-8, the J call TRBJ2-7; 9 bases map to TRBD1. The CDR3 loop spans 16 amino acids. The trim removed 3 bases at V and 5 bases at J, leaving 11 bases unmatched. In germline, CDR1 is SGHVS, CDR2 FQNEAQ. DNA of the CDR3: TGTGCCAGCAGCTTTCGGATGGGACAGGGAGTCCACGAGCAGTACTTC. Its translation: CASSFRMGQGVHEQYF.

This clone was found a few times. The V and J genes are TRBV19 and TRBJ1-5, with 9 bases that match TRBD1. J was trimmed by 3 bases and V by 7 bases; bases with no gene match: 7. CDR1 and CDR2 (germline): LNHDA, SQIVND (reference sequence). CDR3 length equals 15 residues. CDR3 sequence (DNA): TGTGCCAGTAAGACGGACAGGGGACCCAATCAGCCCCAGCATTTT. It translates to CASKTDRGPNQPQHF.

The rearrangement joins TRBV5-4 to TRBJ1-2, with TRBD1 matching over 8 bases. This CDR3 comprises 14 residues. With 4 bases clipped from V and 7 bases from J, the junction kept 9 bases outside the gene matches. Germline CDR1 reads SGHNT; CDR2 reads YYREEE (reference sequence). The CDR3: CASSPGQARSGYTF. CDR3 nucleotide sequence: TGTGCCAGCAGCCCGGGACAGGCGAGGTCTGGCTACACCTTC.

In nucleotides, the CDR3 is TGCAGTGCCAACGTGGGGGGAAGGCAGTATTTT. Translating gives CSANVGGRQYF. This rearrangement joins TRBV20-1 to TRBJ2-3, with D perhaps matching TRBD2 (6 bases). Trimming shortened V by 6 bases and J by 11 bases, and 15 bases separated the two germline ends. The CDR3 is 11 residues long. Germline lookup yields CDR1 DFQATT and CDR2 SNEGSKA (reference sequence).

This chain uses TRBV5-1 with TRBJ2-5; 10 bases match TRBD1. The germline V gene has CDR1 SGHRS and CDR2 YFSETQ. The V gene end was trimmed by 4 bases and the J gene end by 4 bases; junction bases not matched to a gene: 13. This CDR3 is 17 amino acids long. The CDR3 loop is CASSPGDRGSAAETQYF. DNA for the CDR3: TGCGCCAGCAGCCCGGGGGACAGGGGCAGTGCGGCAGAGACCCAGTACTTC.

This sequence joins TRBV6-5 and TRBJ2-2; D gene ambiguous. The V end lost 4 bases, the J end lost 2 bases, and 11 bases lay between the germline ends. This CDR3 spans 15 amino acids. Germline-derived CDR1 and CDR2 are MNHEY and SVGAGI. The CDR3 DNA sequence: TGTGCCAGCAGTTTTTTTACCTCCAACACCGGGGAGCTGTTTTTT. It is translated as CASSFFTSNTGELFF.

V gene TRBV30 combines with J gene TRBJ2-7, with 12 bases matching TRBD1. The CDR3 extends over 15 amino acids. Germline CDR1 reads GTSNPN; CDR2 reads SVGIG (reference sequence). Unmatched junction bases numbered 9, after V lost 3 bases and J lost 6 bases. CDR3 bases: TGTGCCTGGAGGAGACCGGGACAGGGGGCTACCGAGCAGTACTTC. Amino acids: CAWRRPGQGATEQYF.

Comment on this clone: This same CDR3 is encoded by further DNA sequences in the sample. This rearrangement joins TRBV30 to TRBJ1-6, with TRBD1 matching over 11 bases. The CDR3 covers 15 residues. V was pared by 1 base and J by 9 bases, with 5 bases of the junction left unmatched. The germline gives CDR1 GTSNPN, CDR2 SVGIG (reference sequence). CDR3 loop: CAWSGSGTGGSPLHF. CDR3 nucleotides: TGTGCCTGGAGTGGTTCCGGGACAGGGGGTTCACCCCTCCACTTT.